This TCR beta chain was profiled in a study of identical twins. The CDR3 is made up of 13 amino acids. The germline V and J ends were trimmed by 3 bases and 7 bases, with 12 bases remaining between them. In TCRdb, the 5' RACE reads were re-called with MiXCR into one record per CDR3 protein. The sample lists about 220,000 distinct CDR3 sequences, around 6.5% occurring once. General study findings and limits: Conclusions came from cross-sectional statistical analysis, not from following the same donors. It was out-of-frame TCR alpha sharing in monozygotic twins that models underestimated.

This clonotype was picked up many times. What it binds is not known. These same records also appear under a second study, on T cells expressing NK-cell markers. From that second work: Expanded NKG2C+ T cell clones were not confirmed as HCMV-specific.

The sequencing sample was made of CD8+ T cells sorted from blood. This sequence was found in a woman aged 18-29 years in good health. The chain employs TRBV12-3 or TRBV12-4 and TRBJ1-2, with D possibly matching TRBD1 (6 bases). This CDR3 is CASSLGGQGGYTF. Written as DNA, the CDR3 is TGTGCCAGCAGTTTGGGGGGGCAAGGTGGCTACACCTTC.